This T cell receptor (beta chain) was obtained from a study of graft-versus-host responses after intestinal transplantation. Overall study: For around three years after anti-thymocyte globulin induction, all recipients took tacrolimus and steroids. Whole-study results and caveats: Peak GvH clone levels in circulation were associated with early post-transplant HvG declines. The authors found GvH clones in recipient marrow, some appearing first in ileum or blood.

Clones were sequenced by immunoSEQ multiplex PCR, and TCRdb holds only the in-frame ones, with some missing. The data hold over 80,000 clones, with around 92% observed a single time. Comment on this clone: Its antigen is still unknown.

Germline V gene data show CDR1 as SSHAT and CDR2 as FNYEAQ (reference sequence). Trimming took off 5 bases at V and 4 bases at J, with 13 bases between the two ends. The CDR3 loop spans 14 amino acids. The V gene is TRBV7-7, the J gene TRBJ2-3, with a weak D call TRBD2 (6 bases). The receptor was isolated from a human donor who was the organ donor for an intestinal transplant. The sequencing here drew on unstimulated CD8+ T cells sorted from spleen or lymph node cells, taken before transplant. DNA for the CDR3: TGTGCCAGCAGCCCCGGGACTCCGTCAGATACGCAGTATTTT. This codes for CASSPGTPSDTQYF.